This TCR beta chain was captured by sequencing in a study of T cell repertoires in cytomegalovirus infection. Whole-study context: CMV epitopes in the study were HLA-C-restricted (recently identified) and HLA-B-restricted (well studied).

CDR1 and CDR2 from the germline V gene are LGHNA and YSLEER. Trimming left V 0 bases short and J 1 base short, with 7 bases between. This CDR3 comprises 15 residues. TCRdb re-called the reads with MiXCR, one entry per CDR3 protein. The profile shows 450,000 to 600,000 distinct CDR3 sequences, 33% of them singletons. Of note for this clonotype: Antigen unknown.

Points from the study as a whole: The cumulative frequency of public TCR beta families identified carriers of CMV plus the relevant HLA.

The sample consisted of cultured PBMCs, taken from culture after CMV antigen stimulation. This clonotype was obtained from a human donor in good health (CMV status not recorded). Some clones in this sample may be carry-over from other donors' samples. The V gene is TRBV4-3, the J gene TRBJ1-5, with a weak D call TRBD1 (5 bases). DNA for the CDR3: TGCGCCAGCAGCCAAGAACGGGGCAGCAATCAGCCCCAGCATTTT. This sequence encodes CASSQERGSNQPQHF.